This T cell receptor (beta chain) stems from a study of OX40 agonist ivuxolimab in advanced cancers. Study at large: 30% to 40% of patients had received prior checkpoint inhibitor therapy.

This CDR3 has 15 amino acids. The V end lost 1 base, the J end lost 3 bases, and 12 bases lay between the germline ends. Germline V gene data show CDR1 as SGHKS and CDR2 as YYEKEE (reference sequence). As to this clone: Its antigen is unidentified.

Overall study findings and caveats: People who partly responded at 0.1-3.0 mg/kg had some of the least clonal expansion seen.

TCRdb's copy holds only in-frame clones and misses some; the assay was immunoSEQ multiplex PCR. Here the sample spans around 63,000 clones, about four fifths being singletons. Material: CD4+ or CD8+ T cells sorted from blood, obtained in a trial of the OX40 agonist ivuxolimab. The origin of this receptor is an adult with an advanced solid tumor such as melanoma, head and neck, liver or kidney cancer. The gene calls are TRBV5-5 and TRBJ2-3; tentatively, D is TRBD1 (6 bases). The CDR3 DNA sequence: TGTGCCAGCAGCTTGACCGGGACACAGACAGATACGCAGTATTTT. It is translated as CASSLTGTQTDTQYF. The full variable domain, in which reference TRBV5-5 and TRBJ2-3 provide the parts outside the CDR3, is DAGVTQSPTHLIKTRGQQVTLRCSPISGHKSVSWYQQVLGQGPQFIFQYYEKEERGRGNFPDRFSARQFPNYSSELNVNALLLGDSALYLCASSLTGTQTDTQYFGPGTRLTVL.